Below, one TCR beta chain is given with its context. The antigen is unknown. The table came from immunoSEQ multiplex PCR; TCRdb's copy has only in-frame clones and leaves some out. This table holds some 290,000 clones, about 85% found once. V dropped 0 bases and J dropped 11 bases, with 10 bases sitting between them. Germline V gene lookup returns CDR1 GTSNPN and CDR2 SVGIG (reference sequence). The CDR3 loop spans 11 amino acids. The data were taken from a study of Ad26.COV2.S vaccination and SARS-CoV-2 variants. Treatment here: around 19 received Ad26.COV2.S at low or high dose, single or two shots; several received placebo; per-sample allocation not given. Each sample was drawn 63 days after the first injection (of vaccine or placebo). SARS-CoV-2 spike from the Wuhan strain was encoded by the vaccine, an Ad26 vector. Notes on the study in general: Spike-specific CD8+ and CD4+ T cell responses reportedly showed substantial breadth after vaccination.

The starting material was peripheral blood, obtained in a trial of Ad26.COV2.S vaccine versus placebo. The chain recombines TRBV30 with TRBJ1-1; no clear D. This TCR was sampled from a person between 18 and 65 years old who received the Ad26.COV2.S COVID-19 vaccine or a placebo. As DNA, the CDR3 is TGTGCCTGGAGTGTAGGGTCTGCGGCTTTCTTT. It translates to CAWSVGSAAFF.